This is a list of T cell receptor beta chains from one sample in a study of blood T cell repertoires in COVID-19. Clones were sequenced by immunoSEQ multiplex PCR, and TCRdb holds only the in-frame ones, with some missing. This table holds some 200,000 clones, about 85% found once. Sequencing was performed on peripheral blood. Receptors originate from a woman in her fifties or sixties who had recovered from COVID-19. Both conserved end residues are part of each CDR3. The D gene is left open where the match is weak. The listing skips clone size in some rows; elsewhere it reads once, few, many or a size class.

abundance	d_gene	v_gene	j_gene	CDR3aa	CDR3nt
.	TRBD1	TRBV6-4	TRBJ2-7	CASSDYDRGRTYEQYF	TGTGCCAGCAGTGATTACGACAGGGGGCGAACCTACGAGCAGTACTTC
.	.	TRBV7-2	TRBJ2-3	CASSLASRGGTQYF	TGTGCCAGCAGCTTGGCTAGCAGGGGTGGTACGCAGTATTTT
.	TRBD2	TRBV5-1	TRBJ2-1	CASSSASSGGTEQFF	TGCGCCAGCAGCTCTGCGAGTAGCGGGGGTACCGAGCAGTTCTTC
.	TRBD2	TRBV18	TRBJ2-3	CASSPPGLAQDTQYF	TGTGCCAGCTCACCCCCGGGACTAGCGCAAGATACGCAGTATTTT
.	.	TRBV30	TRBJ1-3	CAWSVLRVLSGNTIYF	TGTGCCTGGAGTGTACTCCGTGTACTCTCTGGAAACACCATATATTTT
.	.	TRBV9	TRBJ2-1	CASSVEAVTSYNEQFF	TGTGCCAGCAGCGTAGAAGCGGTGACCTCCTACAATGAGCAGTTCTTC
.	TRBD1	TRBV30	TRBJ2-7	CAWSQDRGLIGEQYF	TGTGCCTGGAGCCAGGACAGGGGGCTAATCGGCGAGCAGTACTTC
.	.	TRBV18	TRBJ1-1	CASSPQGRGTEAFF	TGTGCCAGCTCACCACAGGGGAGGGGGACTGAAGCTTTCTTT
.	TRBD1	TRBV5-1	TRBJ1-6	CASSLYPGQVSSSPLHF	TGCGCCAGCAGCTTGTACCCGGGACAGGTTTCGAGTTCACCCCTCCACTTT
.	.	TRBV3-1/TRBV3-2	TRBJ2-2	CASSQSSTGYTGELFF	TGTGCCAGCAGCCAATCTAGCACAGGGTACACCGGGGAGCTGTTTTTT
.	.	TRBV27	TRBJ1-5	CASSSREEGNQPQHF	TGTGCCAGCAGTTCAAGGGAGGAGGGCAATCAGCCCCAGCATTTT
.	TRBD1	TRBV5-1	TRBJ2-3	CASSPPGQGMTDTQYF	TGCGCCAGCAGCCCACCGGGACAGGGTATGACAGATACGCAGTATTTT
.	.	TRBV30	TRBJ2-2	CAWRGRLNTGELFF	TGTGCCTGGAGGGGCAGGCTGAACACCGGGGAGCTGTTTTTT
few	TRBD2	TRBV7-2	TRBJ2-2	CASSGREGWRTGELFF	TGTGCCAGCAGCGGCCGGGAGGGGTGGAGGACCGGGGAGCTGTTTTTT
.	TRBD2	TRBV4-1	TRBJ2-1	CASSSRSGTSNEQFF	TGCGCCAGCAGCTCTCGTTCCGGGACTAGCAATGAGCAGTTCTTC
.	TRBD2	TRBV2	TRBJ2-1	CASSPGLAENSYNEQFF	TGTGCCAGCAGCCCCGGACTAGCCGAAAACTCCTACAATGAGCAGTTCTTC
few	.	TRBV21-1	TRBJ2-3	CASSKSYRVRPTDTQYF	TGTGCCAGCAGCAAGAGTTACAGGGTACGACCCACAGATACGCAGTATTTT
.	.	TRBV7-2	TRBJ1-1	CASSHWDRGWTEAFF	TGTGCCAGCAGCCATTGGGACCGGGGGTGGACTGAAGCTTTCTTT
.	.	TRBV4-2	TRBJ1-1	CASSQGYSATDEAFF	TGTGCCAGCAGCCAAGGCTATAGCGCTACCGATGAAGCTTTCTTT
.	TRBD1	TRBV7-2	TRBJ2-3	CASSLQGVEGDTQYF	TGTGCCAGCAGCTTACAGGGGGTTGAGGGAGATACGCAGTATTTT
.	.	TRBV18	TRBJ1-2	CASSPQRVENYGYTF	TGTGCCAGCTCACCACAACGGGTTGAAAACTATGGCTACACCTTC
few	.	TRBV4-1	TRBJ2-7	CASSPPGSLYEQYF	TGCGCCAGCAGTCCTCCGGGAAGCCTCTACGAGCAGTACTTC
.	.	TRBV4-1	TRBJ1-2	CASSQSRGARYGYTF	TGCGCCAGCAGCCAATCTCGGGGGGCGCGGTATGGCTACACCTTC
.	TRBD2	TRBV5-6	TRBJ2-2	CASSPGGRVVTGELFF	TGTGCCAGCAGCCCGGGGGGGCGAGTTGTCACCGGGGAGCTGTTTTTT
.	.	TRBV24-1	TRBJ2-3	CATSDPRKRGTDTQYF	TGTGCCACCAGTGACCCCAGGAAGCGGGGCACAGATACGCAGTATTTT
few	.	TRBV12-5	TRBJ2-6	CASARGVAGANVLTF	TGTGCTAGTGCCCGGGGTGTGGCTGGGGCCAACGTCCTGACTTTC
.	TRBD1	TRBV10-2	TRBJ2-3	CASTTDRGQGLADTQYF	TGCGCCAGCACCACAGATCGGGGACAGGGTTTAGCAGATACGCAGTATTTT
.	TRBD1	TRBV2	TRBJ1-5	CASRSGQGNQPQHF	TGTGCCAGCAGGTCGGGACAGGGGAACCAGCCCCAGCATTTT
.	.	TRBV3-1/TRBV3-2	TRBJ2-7	CASSQEGSGQYF	TGTGCCAGCAGCCAAGAGGGCAGCGGGCAGTACTTC
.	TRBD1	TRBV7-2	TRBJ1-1	CASSVTGGSTEAFF	TGTGCCAGCAGCGTGACAGGGGGGAGTACTGAAGCTTTCTTT
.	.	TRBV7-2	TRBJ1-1	CASSWAGVGEAFF	TGTGCCAGCAGCTGGGCAGGGGTGGGTGAAGCTTTCTTT
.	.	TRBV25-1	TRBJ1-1	CASSSLGRDTEAFF	TGTGCCAGCAGTTCTCTAGGGCGGGACACTGAAGCTTTCTTT
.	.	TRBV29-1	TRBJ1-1	CSLTGVVTEAFF	TGCAGCCTGACCGGGGTAGTCACTGAAGCTTTCTTT
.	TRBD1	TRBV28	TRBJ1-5	CASSAHRGGSNQPQHF	TGTGCCAGCAGTGCACACAGGGGGGGTAGCAATCAGCCCCAGCATTTT
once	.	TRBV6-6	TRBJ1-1	CASRYTVNTEAFF	TGTGCCAGCAGGTATACAGTGAACACTGAAGCTTTCTTT
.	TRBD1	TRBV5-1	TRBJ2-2	CASSYRTGGTGELFF	TGCGCCAGCAGCTATAGGACAGGGGGCACCGGGGAGCTGTTTTTT
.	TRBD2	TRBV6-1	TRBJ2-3	CASSERRRTGGLDTQYF	TGTGCCAGCAGTGAAAGGAGGAGAACGGGGGGGCTTGATACGCAGTATTTT
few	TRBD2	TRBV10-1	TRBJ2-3	CASVERGARLNTQYF	TGCGCCAGCGTGGAGCGGGGAGCGCGTTTAAATACGCAGTATTTT
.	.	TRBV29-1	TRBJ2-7	CSAYSPYYEQYF	TGCAGCGCCTACAGTCCCTACTACGAGCAGTACTTC
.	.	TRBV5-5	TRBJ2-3	CASSFRSTDTQYF	TGTGCCAGCAGCTTTCGTAGCACAGATACGCAGTATTTT
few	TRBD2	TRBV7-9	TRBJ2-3	CASSFGTSGGQTDTQYF	TGTGCCAGCAGCTTTGGGACTAGCGGGGGGCAAACAGATACGCAGTATTTT
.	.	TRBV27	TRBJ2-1	CASSFNNEQFF	TGTGCCAGCAGTTTTAACAATGAGCAGTTCTTC
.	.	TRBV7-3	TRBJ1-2	CASSLTAGEGGYGYTF	TGTGCCAGCAGCTTAACGGCAGGGGAAGGAGGATATGGCTACACCTTC
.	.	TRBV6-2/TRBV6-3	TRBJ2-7	CASSYVGRRYEQYF	TGTGCCAGCAGTTACGTCGGCCGGAGGTACGAGCAGTACTTC
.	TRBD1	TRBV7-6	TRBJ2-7	CASSLAQDRYYEQYF	TGTGCCAGCAGCTTAGCCCAGGACAGGTATTACGAGCAGTACTTC
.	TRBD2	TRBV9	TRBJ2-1	CASSVSGGHSEQFF	TGTGCCAGCAGCGTCAGCGGGGGTCACTCTGAGCAGTTCTTC
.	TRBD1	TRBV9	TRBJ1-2	CASSGTEAGGRYGYTF	TGTGCCAGCAGCGGCACAGAAGCAGGGGGCCGGTATGGCTACACCTTC
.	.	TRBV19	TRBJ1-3	CASSISPRSTIYF	TGTGCCAGTAGTATATCTCCCCGGAGTACCATATATTTT
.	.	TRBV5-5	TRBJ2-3	CASSLGPLSTDTQYF	TGTGCCAGCAGCTTGGGGCCACTAAGCACAGATACGCAGTATTTT
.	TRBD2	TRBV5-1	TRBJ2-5	CASSLTAGGQETQYF	TGCGCCAGCAGCTTAACAGCGGGGGGACAAGAGACCCAGTACTTC
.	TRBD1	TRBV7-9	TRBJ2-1	CASSWTGGGEQFF	TGTGCCAGCAGCTGGACAGGGGGCGGTGAGCAGTTCTTC
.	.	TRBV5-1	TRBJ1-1	CASSLIPGNTEAFF	TGCGCCAGCAGCTTAATTCCAGGGAACACTGAAGCTTTCTTT